The clone carrying this TCR beta chain has a single count. This sample stems from a study of blood T cell repertoires in COVID-19. On the study more broadly: From T cells, B-cell-depleted T cells, or PBMCs came the material, which was cDNA or gDNA.

In the authors' methods: Estimation of nucleated cell counts relied on the amplification of reference gene primers. Libraries were prepared by immunoSEQ multiplex PCR; TCRdb keeps only in-frame clonotypes and omits some of them. That table furnishes V, J and clone size, whereas the DNA furnished D and trimming. The sample carries around 380,000 clones, roughly 86% recorded once. V was pared by 6 bases and J by 4 bases, with 5 bases of the junction left unmatched. This CDR3 comprises 14 residues. CDR1 and CDR2 (germline): SNHLY, FYNNEI. The receptor's source is a human donor with acute or convalescent COVID-19. The donor label of this sample is uncertain. V is TRBV2 and J is TRBJ1-4; 7 bases fit TRBD1. The sequencing sample was made of peripheral blood. The CDR3 here is CASRTTGLNEKLFF. The CDR3 nucleotides read TGTGCCAGCAGAACGACAGGGCTTAATGAAAAACTGTTTTTT.